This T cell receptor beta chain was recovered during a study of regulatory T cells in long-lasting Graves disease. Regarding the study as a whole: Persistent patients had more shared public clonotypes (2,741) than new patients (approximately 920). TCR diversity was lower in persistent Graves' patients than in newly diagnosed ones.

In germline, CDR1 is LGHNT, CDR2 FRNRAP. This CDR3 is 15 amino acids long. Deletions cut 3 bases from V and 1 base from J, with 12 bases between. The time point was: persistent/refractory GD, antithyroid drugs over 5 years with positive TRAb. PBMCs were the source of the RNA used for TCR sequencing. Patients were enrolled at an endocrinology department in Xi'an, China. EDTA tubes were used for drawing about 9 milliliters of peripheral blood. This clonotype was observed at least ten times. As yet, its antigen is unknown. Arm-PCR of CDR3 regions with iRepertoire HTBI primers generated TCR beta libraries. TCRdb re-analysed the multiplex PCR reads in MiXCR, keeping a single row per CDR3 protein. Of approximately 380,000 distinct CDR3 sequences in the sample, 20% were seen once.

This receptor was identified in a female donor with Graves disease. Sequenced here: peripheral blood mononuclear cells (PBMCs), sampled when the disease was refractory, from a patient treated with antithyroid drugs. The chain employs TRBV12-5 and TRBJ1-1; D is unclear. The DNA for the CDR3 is TGTGCTAGTGGTTTTTTTTCTTCGGGGAACACTGAAGCTTTCTTT. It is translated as CASGFFSSGNTEAFF.